This T cell receptor (beta chain) was captured by sequencing in a study of blood T cell repertoires in COVID-19. Overall study context: Italy, Spain and the United States were the sources of the convalescent and acute COVID-19 samples. In each case, the material was cDNA or gDNA derived from T cells, B-cell-depleted T cells, or PBMCs.

Under the authors' procedure: Reference gene primer amplification in the assay estimated nucleated cell counts. Clones were sequenced by immunoSEQ multiplex PCR, and TCRdb holds only the in-frame ones, with some missing. D and trimming come from the DNA, and the V and J calls and clone size come from that table. In the table there are under 200,000 clones, around 87% of which are singletons. V shed 4 bases and J 4 bases; nucleotides not matched to a gene: 3. Germline V gene sequence: CDR1 GTSNPN, CDR2 SVGIG (reference sequence). The length of the CDR3 is 12 residues. Sequencing was performed on peripheral blood. V usage is TRBV30 and J usage is TRBJ1-2, with 7 bases lining up with TRBD1. This sequence was found in a woman aged 70-85 years with COVID-19, enrolled during active disease. The CDR3 sequence: CAWTGQTYGYTF. CDR3 bases: TGTGCCTGGACGGGACAGACCTATGGCTACACCTTC. The variable domain in full, completed from reference TRBV30 and TRBJ1-2, reads SQTIHQWPATLVQPVGSPLSLECTVEGTSNPNLYWYRQAAGRGLQLLFYSVGIGQISSEVPQNLSASRPQDRQFILSSKKLLLSDSGFYLCAWTGQTYGYTFGSGTRLTVV.